This TCR beta chain appears in the sequencing data of a study of cytomegalovirus exposure and HLA in healthy donors (dated by TCRdb to the late 2010s). In terms of the full investigation: An earlier analysis of around 600 of the donors reported more than 250 Gb of sequence data and approximately 110 million unique TCR beta sequences from about 179 million T cells. An early release that covered more than 550 HLA-typed donors contained approximately 300 gigabases of sequencing data and tens of millions of unique TCR sequences. Among the roughly 370 genotyped donors, approximately 81% belonged to the genetic ancestry cluster associated with self-reported Caucasian donors. The study was designed to test whether signatures of past pathogen exposure could be identified by cataloging public T cell receptors. Using immunosequencing, the study profiled T cell repertoires from fewer than 700 subjects and related those repertoires to cytomegalovirus serostatus. Along with the approximately 650-subject first cohort, a separate validation cohort of over a hundred different subjects was used. The study combined high-throughput TCR immunosequencing, statistical association of individual TCRs with disease status, and machine learning to predict cytomegalovirus infection status. A later analysis re-examined previously published TCR beta repertoires from 610 or so donors and added high-resolution HLA genotyping to investigate patterns of TCR occurrence. Rather than using new phenotypic data, the later analysis identified candidate immune exposures from TCR beta sequences and from how often those sequences occurred across donors. In an earlier analysis of 587 of the donors, high-throughput TCR beta sequencing was used to judge whether each TCR beta V gene segment behaved as functional or pseudogenic. Donor age, sex, ethnicity and CMV serostatus were compiled alongside the repertoire data. A later genetic analysis used genome-wide SNP genotypes for about 60% of the roughly 700 donors, treating that subset as a discovery cohort. All discovery cohort repertoires had been generated on a single sequencing platform. Both class I and class II loci were covered by HLA typing, at four-digit resolution. The number of donors typed differed by locus, with roughly 629-640 for A, B, C, DRB1 and DQB1, roughly 520 for DQA1, 600 to 610 for DPA1, and about 450 for DPB1. A few DR-DQ haplotypes were treated as single units for association and clustering because of strong linkage in the cohort. Across under 500 genotyped donors of the cohort, an average of roughly 200,000 unique TCR beta nucleotide sequences per donor were sequenced, and roughly a sixth of those sequences were non-productive. Overall study results and their limits: The earlier analysis of 450 to 700 of the donors excluded approximately 15 rarely observed V segments, including chromosome 9 orphons, because counts were too low. Most TCR sequences were observed very rarely across donors, whereas some public TCRs were present in many individuals. Some IMGT-functional V segments, including TRBV6-2 and TRBV6-3, could not be told apart with the 87-base-pair reads, so those segments were excluded. The only immune exposure information available for the cohort was CMV serostatus. A group of highly shared sequence variants was considered likely to be a technical artifact of the sequencing pipeline. The study listed 164 TCR beta chains as associated with cytomegalovirus. In an earlier analysis of about 600 of the donors, most TCR beta V segments appeared in productive rearrangements about 90% or about 30% of the time, broadly matching IMGT annotations. In a later genetic analysis, a missense DCLRE1C variant was associated with V-gene and J-gene trimming of TCR beta chains, and the association was replicated in an independent cohort. The presence/absence analyses assumed that sequencing depth was roughly uniform across donors, and that assumption may not be true. Assigning TCR associations to individual alleles was difficult when HLA alleles, especially DR and DQ, strongly co-occurred. A later analysis reported that several top co-occurrence clusters appeared linked to parvovirus B19, influenza, CMV and Epstein-Barr virus. A later analysis found that HLA-associated TCR beta chains were more clonally expanded and had lower generation probabilities than equally common non-associated chains. A later analysis found that TCR association rates varied across HLA loci, with DRB1 alleles showing the most associated TCRs and HLA-C alleles the fewest. A few of the identified cytomegalovirus-associated TCR beta chains were confirmed in vitro to be specific for cytomegalovirus antigens. At a false discovery rate of 0.05, a later analysis linked fewer than 20,000 TCR beta sequences to specific HLA alleles. HLA typing was unavailable for some donors at each locus, so association tests used only the typed subset. According to a later analysis, most CMV-associated TCR beta chains appeared to be HLA-restricted, and the HLA associations seemed to be driven largely by CMV exposure. A later genetic analysis reported fewer N-insertions in productive TCRs among donors in an Asian-associated ancestry cluster than the roughly 700-donor mean. Linkage disequilibrium might explain the correlated functional status among segregating V segments, but an unknown experimental factor could not be excluded. The classifier was reported to diagnose cytomegalovirus status with high specificity and sensitivity in both the original cohort and the validation cohort. This cohort had only TCR beta chains sequenced, and the lack of alpha or paired-chain data limited which features could be detected. The authors suggested that the approach could potentially be generalized to other disease states and immunological phenotypes. A further reported finding was that TCR beta sequences accurately predicted the HLA-A and HLA-B alleles for most subjects in the first cohort.

The cohort consisted of 600 to 750 healthy bone marrow donors. All cohort members were sampled while nominally healthy, although unrecorded immune exposures were likely present. The donor was CMV seropositive and belonged to the group of 250 to 300 seropositive cohort members. A peripheral blood sample was collected from each donor, and TCR beta sequencing was performed on peripheral blood mononuclear cells. Genomic DNA was extracted from the blood cell samples with the Qiagen DNeasy Blood Extraction Kit. Libraries were constructed by the immunoSEQ multiplex PCR assay. The multiplex PCR relied on a mix of 60 forward primers for TCR Vbeta segments and 13 reverse primers for TCR Jbeta segments. The CDR3 region of rearranged TCR beta genes was amplified from genomic DNA with a multiplex PCR assay. The amplified TCR beta libraries were sequenced on the Illumina HiSeq System as 87-base-pair reads. For the original study's pipeline: In a later analysis, roughly 80 million unique TCR beta chains were counted across the approximately 620 repertoires, and roughly 11 million of these chains were shared by at least two donors. To remove PCR and sequencing errors, raw reads were error-corrected and collapsed into unique sequences using a nearest-neighbor algorithm that merged closely related sequences. V, D and J gene segments were assigned by aligning CDR3 sequences to IMGT reference sequences. For a sequence to be retained, a match of at least six nucleotides to both a V gene segment and a J gene segment was required. Rearrangements were called productive when the CDR3 lacked stop codons and stayed in frame with V and J; all others were non-productive. Following IMGT convention, CDR3 was defined as the stretch from the second conserved V-encoded cysteine to the conserved J-encoded phenylalanine. The earlier analysis of about 620 of the donors excluded sequences that lacked an unambiguous match to a single V gene segment. An earlier analysis of roughly 590 of the donors called V segments functional above 56.7% productive rearrangements and segregating when the between-donor standard deviation exceeded 5%. A statistical classification framework was built to diagnose cytomegalovirus status from the catalog of TCR beta chain sequences. In a later analysis, V and J genes were assigned by comparing TCR nucleotide sequences against IMGT/GENE-DB human TR gene sequences. The TCRdist pipeline was used in a later analysis to assign CDR3 sequences and most-parsimonious VDJ recombination scenarios. In a later analysis, every TCR beta chain was defined by the combination of its CDR3 amino acid sequence and its V-gene family, and reads without a unique V-gene family were dropped. A later analysis removed several hundred highly shared, low-generation-probability nucleotide sequences to deal with suspected cross-contamination and a sequencing artifact. In a later analysis, a clonal expansion index for each public chain was calculated from normalized within-repertoire ranks of inferred template counts. Generation probabilities in a later analysis came from a VDJ recombination model fitted to out-of-frame rearrangements, and those results were checked against IGoR. In a later analysis, TCR-TCR, TCR-HLA and TCR-CMV co-occurrence was scored with hypergeometric tests, and a repertoire-size bias correction was applied to TCR pairs. In a later analysis, false discovery rates were estimated by permuting HLA or CMV assignments 20 times. A later analysis grouped co-occurring TCRs with DBSCAN, adding TCRdist sequence similarity when clustering within HLA-allele-positive subsets. Repertoires with fewer than 30,000 or more than 120,000 public chains, plus five repertoires with anomalous nucleotide sharing, were excluded from co-occurrence clustering. The table was pulled from immuneACCESS by TCRdb, which kept in-frame rearrangements only. Such tables lose some clones; where checked, under half of the loss comes from unresolved V genes, and the rest has no known cause. The DNA gave D and trimming, while V, J and clone size come from that table. This sample has some 95,000 clones in its table, and 60% to 80% of those were observed once. The ten largest clones represent around 7.5% of the sample.

Based on the germline V gene, the CDR1 and CDR2 sequences are SGHRS and YFSETQ. V is reduced by 0 bases and J by 3 bases, leaving a spacing of 9 bases between them. The CDR3 goes from the cysteine to the phenylalanine over 15 residues. Solely the CDR3 DNA is kept, with 45 bases framed from the first base. As concerns this clone: The antigen this receptor binds is unknown. No per-base quality is available; no much larger clone lies one base away.

The source is a man aged 45-60 years in good health and CMV-seropositive. Rearrangement joined TRBV5-1 to TRBJ1-4, with an unclear D gene assignment. Sequencing input: PBMCs. The CDR3 protein: CASSLGGRANEKLFF. In nucleotides, the sequence is TGCGCCAGCAGCTTGGGAGGGCGCGCTAATGAAAAACTGTTTTTT. Where the CDR3 stops, the reference TRBV5-1 and TRBJ1-4 genes take over; the full variable domain is KAGVTQTPRYLIKTRGQQVTLSCSPISGHRSVSWYQQTPGQGLQFLFEYFSETQRNKGNFPGRFSGRQFSNSRSEMNVSTLELGDSALYLCASSLGGRANEKLFFGSGTQLSVL.